This TCR beta chain was documented in a study of cytomegalovirus exposure and HLA in healthy donors. Study as a whole: T cells numbering about 180 million yielded 100 million to 120 million unique TCR beta sequences in an earlier analysis.

The V end lost 7 bases, the J end lost 1 base, and 7 bases lay between the germline ends. CDR1 GTSNPN and CDR2 SVGIG come from the germline V gene (reference sequence). The CDR3 loop spans 11 amino acids. Primers included in the PCR were 60 Vbeta and 13 Jbeta primers. Source study methods: Later work found 65 million to 90 million unique TCR beta chains, with 10 million to 14 million shared. Data came from immunoSEQ multiplex PCR; TCRdb stores just in-frame clones and leaves some out. From that table come the V and J calls and clone size; the DNA was used to work out D and trimming. The data hold about 98,000 clones, with roughly 70% observed a single time. As to this clone: Its antigen is not known.

Whole-study findings and limits: Analyses of presence and absence presupposed an approximately uniform sequencing depth across donors.

What was sequenced was PBMCs. The chain uses TRBV30 and TRBJ1-2; D is unresolved. The clonotype originates from a male donor in good health and CMV-seronegative. The CDR3, as DNA: TGTGCCTTAGGACTTAACTATGGCTACACCTTC. Its translation: CALGLNYGYTF.